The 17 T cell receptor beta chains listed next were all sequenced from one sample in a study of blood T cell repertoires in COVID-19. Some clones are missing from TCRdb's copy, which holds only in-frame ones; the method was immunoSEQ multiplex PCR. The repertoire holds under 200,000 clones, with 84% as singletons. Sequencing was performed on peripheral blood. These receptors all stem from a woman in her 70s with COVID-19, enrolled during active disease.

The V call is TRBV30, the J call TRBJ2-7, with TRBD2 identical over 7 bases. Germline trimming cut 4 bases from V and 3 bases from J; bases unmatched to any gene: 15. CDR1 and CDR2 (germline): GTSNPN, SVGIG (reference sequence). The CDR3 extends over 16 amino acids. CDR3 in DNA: TGTGCCTGGACCTACGGCGGGAGTAGTGGAAACTACGAGCAGTACTTC. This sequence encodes CAWTYGGSSGNYEQYF.

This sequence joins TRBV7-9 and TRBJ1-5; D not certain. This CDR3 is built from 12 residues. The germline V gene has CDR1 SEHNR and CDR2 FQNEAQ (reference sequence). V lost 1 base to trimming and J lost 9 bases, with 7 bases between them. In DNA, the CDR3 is TGTGCCAGCAGCTTAGAGGCGGGGCCCCAGCATTTT. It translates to CASSLEAGPQHF.

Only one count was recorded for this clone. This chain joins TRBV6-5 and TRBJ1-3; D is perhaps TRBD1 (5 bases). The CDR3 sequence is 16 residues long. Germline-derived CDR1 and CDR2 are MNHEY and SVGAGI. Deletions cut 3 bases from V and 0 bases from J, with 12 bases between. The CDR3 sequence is CASSYDRNPSGNTIYF. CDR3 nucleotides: TGTGCCAGCAGTTATGACAGAAACCCCTCTGGAAACACCATATATTTT.

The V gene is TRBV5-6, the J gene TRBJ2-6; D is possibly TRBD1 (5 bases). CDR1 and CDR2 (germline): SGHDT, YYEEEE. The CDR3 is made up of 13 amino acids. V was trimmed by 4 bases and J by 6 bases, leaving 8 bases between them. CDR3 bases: TGTGCCAGCAGCACAGGTACGGCCAACGTCCTGACTTTC. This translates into CASSTGTANVLTF. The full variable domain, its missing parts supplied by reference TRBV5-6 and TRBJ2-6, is DAGVTQSPTHLIKTRGQQVTLRCSPKSGHDTVSWYQQALGQGPQFIFQYYEEEERQRGNFPDRFSGHQFPNYSSELNVNALLLGDSALYLCASSTGTANVLTFGAGSRLTVL.

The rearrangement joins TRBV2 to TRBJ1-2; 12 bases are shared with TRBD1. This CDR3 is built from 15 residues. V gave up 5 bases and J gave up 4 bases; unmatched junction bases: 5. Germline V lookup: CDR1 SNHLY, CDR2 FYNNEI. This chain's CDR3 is CASSSGTGGSYGYTF. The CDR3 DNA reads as TGTGCCAGCAGTTCCGGGACAGGGGGCAGCTATGGCTACACCTTC.

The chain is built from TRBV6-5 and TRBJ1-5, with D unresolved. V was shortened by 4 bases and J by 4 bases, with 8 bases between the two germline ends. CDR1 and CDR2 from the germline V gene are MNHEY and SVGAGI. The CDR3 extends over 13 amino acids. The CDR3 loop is CASSSSRNQPQHF. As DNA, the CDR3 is TGTGCCAGCAGTTCTTCTCGGAATCAGCCCCAGCATTTT.

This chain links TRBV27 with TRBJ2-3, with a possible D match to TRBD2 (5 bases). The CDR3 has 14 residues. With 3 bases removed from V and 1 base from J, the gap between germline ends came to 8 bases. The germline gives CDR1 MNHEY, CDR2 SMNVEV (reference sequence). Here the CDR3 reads CASSLGAGTDTQYF. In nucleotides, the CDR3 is TGTGCCAGCAGTTTGGGAGCTGGCACAGATACGCAGTATTTT.

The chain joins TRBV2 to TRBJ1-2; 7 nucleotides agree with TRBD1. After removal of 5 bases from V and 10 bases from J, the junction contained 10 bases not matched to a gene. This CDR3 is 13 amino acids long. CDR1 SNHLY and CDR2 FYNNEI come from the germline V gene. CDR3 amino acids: CASSLRQGVDYTF. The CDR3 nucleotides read TGTGCCAGCAGTCTTAGACAGGGAGTAGACTACACCTTC.

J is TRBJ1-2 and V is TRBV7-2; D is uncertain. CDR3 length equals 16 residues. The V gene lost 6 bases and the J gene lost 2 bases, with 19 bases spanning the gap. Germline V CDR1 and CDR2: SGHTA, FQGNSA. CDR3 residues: CASSYKVGGPNYGYTF. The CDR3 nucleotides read TGTGCCAGCAGTTACAAGGTCGGAGGGCCGAACTATGGCTACACCTTC.

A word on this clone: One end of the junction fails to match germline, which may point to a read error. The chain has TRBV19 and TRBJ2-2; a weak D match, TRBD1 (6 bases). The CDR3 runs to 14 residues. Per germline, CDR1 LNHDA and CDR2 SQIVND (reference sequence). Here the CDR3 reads CASNPGQNSGELFF. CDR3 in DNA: TGTGCCAGTAATCCGGGACAAAACAGCGGGGAGCTGTTTTTT.

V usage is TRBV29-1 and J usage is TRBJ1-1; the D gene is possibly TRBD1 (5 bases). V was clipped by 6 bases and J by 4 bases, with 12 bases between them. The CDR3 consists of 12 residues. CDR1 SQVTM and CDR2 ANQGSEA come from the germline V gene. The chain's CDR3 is CSVKAQGTEAFF. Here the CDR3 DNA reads TGCAGCGTAAAGGCCCAGGGCACTGAAGCTTTCTTT. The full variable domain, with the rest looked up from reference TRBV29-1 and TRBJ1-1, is SAVISQKPSRDICQRGTSLTIQCQVDSQVTMMFWYRQQPGQSLTLIATANQGSEATYESGFVIDKFPISRPNLTFSTLTVSNMSPEDSSIYLCSVKAQGTEAFFGQGTRLTVV.

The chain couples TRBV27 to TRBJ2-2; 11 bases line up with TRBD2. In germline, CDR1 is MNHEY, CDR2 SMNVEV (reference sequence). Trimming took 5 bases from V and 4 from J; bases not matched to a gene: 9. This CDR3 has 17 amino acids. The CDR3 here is CASSILAGASSTGELFF. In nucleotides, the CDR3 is TGTGCCAGCAGTATACTAGCGGGAGCAAGTAGCACCGGGGAGCTGTTTTTT.

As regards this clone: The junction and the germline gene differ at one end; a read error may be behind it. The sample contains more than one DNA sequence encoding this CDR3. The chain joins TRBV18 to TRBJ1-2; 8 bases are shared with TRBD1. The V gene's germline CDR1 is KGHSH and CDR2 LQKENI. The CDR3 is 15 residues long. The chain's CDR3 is CASSPRTGTVEGYTF. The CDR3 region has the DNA TGCGCCAGCTCACCAAGGACAGGGACGGTGGAAGGCTACACCTTC.

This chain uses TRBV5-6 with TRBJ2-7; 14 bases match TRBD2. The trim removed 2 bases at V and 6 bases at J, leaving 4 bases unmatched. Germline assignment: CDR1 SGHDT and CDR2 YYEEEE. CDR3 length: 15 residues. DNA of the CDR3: TGTGCCAGCAGCTTCATGGGACTAGCGGGAGCCGAGCAGTACTTC. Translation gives CASSFMGLAGAEQYF.

The CDR3 region is CASRITLAGGMNEQYF. CDR3 in DNA: TGTGCCAGCAGAATCACTTTAGCGGGAGGGATGAACGAGCAGTACTTC. The rearrangement uses TRBV28 and TRBJ2-7, with 11 bases fitting TRBD2. Germline assignment: CDR1 MDHEN and CDR2 SYDVKM. The CDR3 is made up of 16 amino acids. V gave up 6 bases and J gave up 5 bases; unmatched junction bases: 12.

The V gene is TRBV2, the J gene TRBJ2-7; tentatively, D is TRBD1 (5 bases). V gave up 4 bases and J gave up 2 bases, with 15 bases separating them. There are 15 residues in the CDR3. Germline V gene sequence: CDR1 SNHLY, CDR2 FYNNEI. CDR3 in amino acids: CASSVLGGRAYEQYF. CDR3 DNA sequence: TGTGCCAGCAGTGTCCTCGGCGGCAGGGCCTACGAGCAGTACTTC.

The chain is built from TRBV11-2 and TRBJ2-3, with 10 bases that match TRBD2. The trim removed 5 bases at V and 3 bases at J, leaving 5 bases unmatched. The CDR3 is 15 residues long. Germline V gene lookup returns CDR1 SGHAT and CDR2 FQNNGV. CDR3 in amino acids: CASSLAGAETDTQYF. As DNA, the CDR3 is TGTGCCAGCAGCCTAGCGGGAGCAGAAACAGATACGCAGTATTTT.